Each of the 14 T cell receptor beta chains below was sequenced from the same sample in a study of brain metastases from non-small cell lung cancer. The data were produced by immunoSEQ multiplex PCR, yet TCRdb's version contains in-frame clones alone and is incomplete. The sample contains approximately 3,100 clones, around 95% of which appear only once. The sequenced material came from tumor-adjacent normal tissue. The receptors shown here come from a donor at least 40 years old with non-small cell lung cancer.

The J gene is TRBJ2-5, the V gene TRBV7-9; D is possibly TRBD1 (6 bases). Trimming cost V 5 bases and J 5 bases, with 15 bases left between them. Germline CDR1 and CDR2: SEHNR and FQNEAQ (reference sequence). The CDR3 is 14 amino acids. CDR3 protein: CASSTRGQWETQYF. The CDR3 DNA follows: TGTGCCAGCAGCACCCGCGGACAGTGGGAGACCCAGTACTTC.

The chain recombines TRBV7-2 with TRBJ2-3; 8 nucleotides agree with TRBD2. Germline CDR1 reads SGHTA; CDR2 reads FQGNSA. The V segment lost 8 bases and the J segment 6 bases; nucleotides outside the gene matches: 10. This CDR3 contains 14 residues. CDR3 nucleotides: TGTGCCAGCCGGGTAGCGGGGCAAGGGGATACGCAGTATTTT. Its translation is CASRVAGQGDTQYF.

The CDR3 sequence is CASSLSRVGSYNEQFF. CDR3 sequence (DNA): TGTGCCAGCAGCCTGAGTCGCGTCGGGTCCTACAATGAGCAGTTCTTC. The rearrangement links TRBV5-6 to TRBJ2-1; D unresolved. Trimming stripped 4 bases from V and 1 base from J, with 15 bases between. Germline CDR1 SGHDT, CDR2 YYEEEE. CDR3 size: 16 residues. Supplemented by reference TRBV5-6 and TRBJ2-1, the full variable domain reads DAGVTQSPTHLIKTRGQQVTLRCSPKSGHDTVSWYQQALGQGPQFIFQYYEEEERQRGNFPDRFSGHQFPNYSSELNVNALLLGDSALYLCASSLSRVGSYNEQFFGPGTRLTVL.

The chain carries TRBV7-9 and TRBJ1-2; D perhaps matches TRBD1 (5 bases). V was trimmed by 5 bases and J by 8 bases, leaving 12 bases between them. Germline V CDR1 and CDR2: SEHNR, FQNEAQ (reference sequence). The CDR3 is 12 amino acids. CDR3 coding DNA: TGTGCCAGCAGCCCTTGGGACGGCGGCTACACCTTC. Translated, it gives CASSPWDGGYTF. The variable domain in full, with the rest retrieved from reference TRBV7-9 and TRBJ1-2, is DTGVSQNPRHKITKRGQNVTFRCDPISEHNRLYWYRQTLGQGPEFLTYFQNEAQLEKSRLLSDRFSAERPKGSFSTLEIQRTEQGDSAMYLCASSPWDGGYTFGSGTRLTVV.

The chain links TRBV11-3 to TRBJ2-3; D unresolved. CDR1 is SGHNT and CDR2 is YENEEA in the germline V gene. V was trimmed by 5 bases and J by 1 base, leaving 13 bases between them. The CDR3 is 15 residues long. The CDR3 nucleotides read TGTGCCAGCAGCCGGCCGGCGTGGGGCACAGATACGCAGTATTTT. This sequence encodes CASSRPAWGTDTQYF.

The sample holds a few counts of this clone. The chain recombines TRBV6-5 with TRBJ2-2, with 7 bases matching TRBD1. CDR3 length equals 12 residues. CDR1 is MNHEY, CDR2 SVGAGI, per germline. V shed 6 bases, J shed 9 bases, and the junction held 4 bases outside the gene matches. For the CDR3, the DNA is TGTGCCAGCAGCCTGACAGGGCGGGAGCTGTTTTTT. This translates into CASSLTGRELFF.

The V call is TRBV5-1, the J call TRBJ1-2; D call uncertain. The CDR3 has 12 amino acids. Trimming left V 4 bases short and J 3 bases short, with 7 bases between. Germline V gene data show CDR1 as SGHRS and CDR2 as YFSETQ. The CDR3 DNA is TGCGCCAGCAGCACGGATGACTATGGCTACACCTTC. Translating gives CASSTDDYGYTF.

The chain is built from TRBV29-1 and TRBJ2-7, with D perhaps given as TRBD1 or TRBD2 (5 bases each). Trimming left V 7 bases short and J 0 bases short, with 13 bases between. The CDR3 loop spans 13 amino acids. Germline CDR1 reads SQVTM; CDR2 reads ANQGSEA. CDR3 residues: CSGGLTGSYEQYF. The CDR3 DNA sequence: TGCAGCGGGGGGTTAACGGGCTCCTACGAGCAGTACTTC.

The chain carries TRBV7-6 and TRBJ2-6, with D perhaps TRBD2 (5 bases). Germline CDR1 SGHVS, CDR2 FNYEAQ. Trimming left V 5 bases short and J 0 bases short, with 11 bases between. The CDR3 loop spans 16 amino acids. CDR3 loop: CASSPGGHSGANVLTF. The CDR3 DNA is TGTGCCAGCAGCCCGGGCGGGCACTCTGGGGCCAACGTCCTGACTTTC.

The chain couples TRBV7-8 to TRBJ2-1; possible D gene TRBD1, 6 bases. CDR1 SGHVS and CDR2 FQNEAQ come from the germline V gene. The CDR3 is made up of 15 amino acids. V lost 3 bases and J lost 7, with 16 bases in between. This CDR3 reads CASSLKGENRNEQFF. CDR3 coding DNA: TGTGCCAGCAGCTTGAAGGGGGAGAATCGGAATGAGCAGTTCTTC. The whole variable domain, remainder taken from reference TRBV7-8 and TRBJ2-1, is GAGVSQSPRYKVAKRGQDVALRCDPISGHVSLFWYQQALGQGPEFLTYFQNEAQLDKSGLPSDRFFAERPEGSVSTLKIQRTQQEDSAVYLCASSLKGENRNEQFFGPGTRLTVL.

In DNA, the CDR3 is TGTGCCAGTAGTCAACTAGCGGTTATCGGCAATGAGCAGTTCTTC. This codes for CASSQLAVIGNEQFF. The chain combines TRBV19 with TRBJ2-1; 8 bases are a match to TRBD2. The length of the CDR3 is 15 residues. Germline CDR1 is LNHDA and CDR2 is SQIVND (reference sequence). V lost 5 bases to trimming and J lost 6 bases; unmatched junction nucleotides: 9.

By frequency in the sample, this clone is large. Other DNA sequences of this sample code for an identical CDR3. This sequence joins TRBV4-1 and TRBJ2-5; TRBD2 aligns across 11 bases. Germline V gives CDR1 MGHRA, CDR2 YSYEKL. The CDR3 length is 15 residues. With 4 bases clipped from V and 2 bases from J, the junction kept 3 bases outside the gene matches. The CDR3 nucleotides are TGCGCCAGCAGCCTACTAGCGGGAGAGCAAGAGACCCAGTACTTC. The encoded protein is CASSLLAGEQETQYF.

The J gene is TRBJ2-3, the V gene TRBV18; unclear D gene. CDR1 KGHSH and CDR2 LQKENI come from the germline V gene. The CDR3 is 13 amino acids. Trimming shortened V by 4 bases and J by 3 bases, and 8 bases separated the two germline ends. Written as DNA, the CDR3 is TGTGCCAGCTCACGTAGGGAAACAGATACGCAGTATTTT. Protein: CASSRRETDTQYF.

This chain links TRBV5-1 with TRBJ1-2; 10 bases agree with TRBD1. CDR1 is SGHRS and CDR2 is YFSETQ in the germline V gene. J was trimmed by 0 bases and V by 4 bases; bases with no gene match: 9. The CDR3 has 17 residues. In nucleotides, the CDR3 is TGCGCCAGCAGCCTACGGACAGGGGGTGATTCTAACTATGGCTACACCTTC. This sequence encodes CASSLRTGGDSNYGYTF.